This T cell receptor (beta chain) was observed in a study of read filtering for tumor transcriptome and immune sequencing. J was trimmed by 6 bases and V by 4 bases; bases with no gene match: 5. The V gene's germline CDR1 is SGHRS and CDR2 YFSETQ. This CDR3 contains 15 residues. This clonotype came up many times. Its target is unknown. Study-level findings and limits: RNA-seq captured clonotypes less deeply and reliably than IR-seq.

Molecular barcoded adaptors covering alpha/delta and beta/gamma chains were used on about 0.4 ug RNA. MiXCR was run by TCRdb on the reads, yielding one entry per CDR3 protein. This table holds roughly 130,000 distinct CDR3 sequences, 10% to 15% found once. This receptor was taken from a donor aged 40 or over with multiple myeloma. The J gene is TRBJ2-1, the V gene TRBV5-1; 12 bases line up with TRBD2. Sequenced input: a population of CD138-negative cells sorted from bone marrow. CDR3 DNA: TGCGCCAGCAGCCCGACTAGCGGGAGAACCAATGAGCAGTTCTTC. This translates into CASSPTSGRTNEQFF.